This passage covers 19 T cell receptor beta chains from one sample sequenced in a study of glioma-infiltrating T cells after dendritic cell vaccination. Produced via immunoSEQ multiplex PCR; TCRdb's table is partial and in-frame only. This table has 65,000 to 90,000 clones, approximately 80% appearing once. The sequencing here drew on blood, taken before dendritic cell vaccination. These TCRs come from a human donor with glioblastoma.

The rearrangement links TRBV28 to TRBJ2-5; D is ambiguous. V was clipped by 4 bases and J by 1 base, with 10 bases between them. The CDR3 runs to 14 residues. Per germline, CDR1 MDHEN and CDR2 SYDVKM. CDR3 loop: CASSSPNGQETQYF. CDR3 nucleotides: TGTGCCAGCAGTTCCCCCAACGGCCAAGAGACCCAGTACTTC.

V gene TRBV27 combines with J gene TRBJ2-2; 7 bases align to TRBD1. There are 15 residues in the CDR3. The V segment lost 4 bases and the J segment 6 bases; nucleotides outside the gene matches: 8. CDR1 is MNHEY and CDR2 is SMNVEV in the germline V gene (reference sequence). The CDR3 DNA reads as TGTGCCAGCAGTTCCTTCGGGACAGACGCCGGGGAGCTGTTTTTT. This encodes CASSSFGTDAGELFF.

This clone was counted between two and nine times. The chain joins TRBV5-6 to TRBJ1-6, with 8 bases fitting TRBD1. V shed 1 base, J shed 7 bases, and the junction held 7 bases outside the gene matches. The CDR3 consists of 16 residues. The germline V gene encodes CDR1 SGHDT and CDR2 YYEEEE. CDR3 nucleotide sequence: TGTGCCAGCAGCTTGCCAGGGGGCGCGGGAAATTCACCCCTCCACTTT. Its protein product is CASSLPGGAGNSPLHF.

This chain links TRBV29-1 with TRBJ1-2; no firm D call. Trimming pared 7 bases from V and 8 bases from J, leaving 20 bases between. This CDR3 is 13 amino acids long. Germline CDR1 reads SQVTM; CDR2 reads ANQGSEA. The CDR3 sequence: CSANLRDVKGYTF. The CDR3 bases are TGCAGCGCGAATCTCCGGGATGTTAAAGGCTACACCTTC.

The genes are TRBV25-1 and TRBJ2-3; TRBD2 matches at 13 bases. The CDR3 covers 15 residues. In germline, CDR1 is MGHDK, CDR2 SYGVNS. The trim removed 8 bases at V and 1 base at J, leaving 3 bases unmatched. The CDR3 DNA sequence: TGTGCCAGCGGAGGACTAGCGGGAGGCACAGATACGCAGTATTTT. Translating gives CASGGLAGGTDTQYF.

This chain joins TRBV19 and TRBJ1-4, with 10 bases aligning to TRBD1. Trimming at V came to 3 bases and at J to 6 bases, leaving 4 bases not matched to a gene. Germline lookup yields CDR1 LNHDA and CDR2 SQIVND (reference sequence). The CDR3 totals 15 residues. DNA of the CDR3: TGTGCCAGTAGTATGCGGGGGACAGGGGATGAAAAACTGTTTTTT. This gives the protein CASSMRGTGDEKLFF.

This sequence joins TRBV27 and TRBJ1-3; the match to TRBD1 covers 8 bases. There are 16 residues in the CDR3. Germline V gene data show CDR1 as MNHEY and CDR2 as SMNVEV (reference sequence). Germline trimming cut 5 bases from V and 3 bases from J; bases unmatched to any gene: 9. The CDR3 region has the DNA TGTGCCAGCAGTCTTCGGACAGGGACCCTTGGAAACACCATATATTTT. It yields the protein CASSLRTGTLGNTIYF.

This clone occurred once. The chain is built from TRBV7-8 and TRBJ1-1; D is ambiguous. V lost 5 bases to trimming and J lost 3 bases, with 10 bases between them. The CDR3 is 13 residues long. The germline gives CDR1 SGHVS, CDR2 FQNEAQ. The CDR3 reads CASSQDIDTEAFF. Here the CDR3 DNA reads TGTGCCAGCAGCCAAGATATAGACACTGAAGCTTTCTTT.

The J gene is TRBJ2-3, the V gene TRBV6-5, with D maybe TRBD1 (6 bases). The CDR3 is 15 residues long. The germline V and J ends were trimmed by 3 bases and 6 bases, with 16 bases remaining between them. Germline V lookup: CDR1 MNHEY, CDR2 SVGAGI. The CDR3 protein is CASSYVGQGSDTQYF. The CDR3 bases are TGTGCCAGCAGTTATGTGGGCCAGGGGAGTGATACGCAGTATTTT.

The chain has TRBV7-9 and TRBJ2-5; TRBD1 matches at 8 bases. The CDR3 sequence is 14 residues long. CDR1 is SEHNR, CDR2 FQNEAQ, per germline (reference sequence). J lost 4 bases, V lost 5 bases, and 6 bases had no gene match. The CDR3 DNA follows: TGTGCCAGCAGCCCCCGACAGGGGTTAGAGACCCAGTACTTC. Its translation: CASSPRQGLETQYF.

The gene calls are TRBV29-1 and TRBJ2-5; tentatively, D is TRBD2 (5 bases). Trimming took off 2 bases at V and 7 bases at J, with 11 bases between the two ends. Germline CDR1 reads SQVTM; CDR2 reads ANQGSEA. The CDR3 totals 12 residues. CDR3 nucleotide sequence: TGCAGCGTTGAACGGTCTAGCATGACCCAGTACTTC. Protein sequence: CSVERSSMTQYF.

The chain links TRBV19 to TRBJ1-5; 7 bases agree with TRBD1. Looked up from germline, CDR1 is LNHDA and CDR2 is SQIVND (reference sequence). With 5 bases clipped from V and 9 bases from J, the junction kept 4 bases outside the gene matches. CDR3 length: 12 amino acids. The CDR3 DNA is TGTGCCAGTAGTTTGCGACAGGGGCCCCAGCATTTT. It yields the protein CASSLRQGPQHF.

The rearrangement uses TRBV7-2 and TRBJ2-7; the D gene is possibly TRBD1 (5 bases). V was pared by 3 bases and J by 2 bases, with 11 bases between. The CDR3 spans 14 residues. CDR1 SGHTA and CDR2 FQGNSA come from the germline V gene. The CDR3 region is CASSFLQATYEQYF. In DNA form, the CDR3 reads TGTGCCAGCAGCTTTCTACAGGCAACCTACGAGCAGTACTTC.

The chain couples TRBV7-2 to TRBJ1-5, with D tentatively TRBD1 (6 bases). The CDR3 contains 14 residues. Germline CDR1 reads SGHTA; CDR2 reads FQGNSA. Trimming left V 7 bases short and J 3 bases short, with 13 bases between. The CDR3 sequence is CASTIGQSNQPQHF. CDR3 nucleotides: TGTGCCAGCACTATTGGACAGTCCAATCAGCCCCAGCATTTT.

The V gene is TRBV2, the J gene TRBJ1-1, with a tentative D call TRBD1 (6 bases). Deletions cut 7 bases from V and 2 bases from J, with 11 bases between. The CDR3 sequence is 13 residues long. Germline V gene data show CDR1 as SNHLY and CDR2 as FYNNEI. CDR3: CASTLDSNTEAFF. CDR3 in DNA: TGTGCCAGCACCCTGGACAGTAACACTGAAGCTTTCTTT.

This clone has just one count. Here the CDR3 DNA reads TGTGCCATCAAAGACGGGAGAAACGGCAATGAGCAGTTCTTC. Encoded protein: CAIKDGRNGNEQFF. V and J are TRBV10-3 and TRBJ2-1; possibly TRBD2 for D (6 bases). The CDR3 length is 14 residues. Germline CDR1 reads ENHRY; CDR2 reads SYGVKD. V dropped 7 bases and J dropped 6 bases, with 16 bases sitting between them.

V usage is TRBV6-5 and J usage is TRBJ2-5, with D perhaps matching TRBD1 (6 bases). In germline, CDR1 is MNHEY, CDR2 SVGAGI. There are 13 residues in the CDR3. V dropped 11 bases and J dropped 4 bases, with 17 bases sitting between them. The CDR3 region is CAFKGQGIETQYF. CDR3 DNA sequence: TGTGCCTTCAAGGGACAAGGTATAGAGACCCAGTACTTC.

This chain connects TRBV2 to TRBJ2-1, with D perhaps TRBD2 (6 bases). Trimming took off 3 bases at V and 7 bases at J, with 19 bases between the two ends. Germline CDR1 and CDR2: SNHLY and FYNNEI. The CDR3 is made up of 16 amino acids. The CDR3 is CASSDSGLYLGNEQFF. Written as DNA, the CDR3 is TGTGCCAGCAGTGATTCGGGACTTTACTTAGGGAATGAGCAGTTCTTC.

V is TRBV25-1 and J is TRBJ1-1, with TRBD1 matching over 10 bases. The CDR3 runs 15 residues. Germline values: CDR1 MGHDK, CDR2 SYGVNS. V lost 7 bases to trimming and J lost 1 base; unmatched junction nucleotides: 6. The DNA for the CDR3 is TGTGCCAGCACGACAGGGGGCAAAGAGAACACTGAAGCTTTCTTT. This translates into CASTTGGKENTEAFF.